These 30 T cell receptor beta chains came from one sample sequenced in a study of blood T cells in healthy people across ages. The second PCR ran about 6 to 11 cycles with a sample-barcoded 5' primer and J-beta primers. One entry per CDR3 protein results from TCRdb running MiXCR on the 5' RACE reads. The data show around 870,000 distinct CDR3 sequences, less than 35% seen once. The sequenced material came from blood. The source of these receptors is a woman at least 80 years old in good health.

This clonotype was counted only a few times. This chain links TRBV25-1 with TRBJ2-2; maybe TRBD1 (6 bases). The CDR3 length is 15 residues. Trimming removed 3 bases at V and 4 bases at J, with 12 bases between. CDR1 and CDR2 (germline): MGHDK, SYGVNS. CDR3 DNA sequence: TGTGCCAGCAGTGATGCCCGGGACATCACCGGGGAGCTGTTTTTT. Residues: CASSDARDITGELFF. Filled out from reference TRBV25-1 and TRBJ2-2, the complete variable domain reads EADIYQTPRYLVIGTGKKITLECSQTMGHDKMYWYQQDPGMELHLIHYSYGVNSTEKGDLSSESTVSRIRTEHFPLTLESARPSHTSQYLCASSDARDITGELFFGEGSRLTVL.

This clonotype was counted ten times or more. This chain uses TRBV6-2 or TRBV6-3 with TRBJ2-1; 8 bases align to TRBD1. Germline V gene lookup returns CDR1 MNHEY and CDR2 SVGEGT. The CDR3 runs 15 residues. The ends lost 7 bases at V and 5 bases at J; junction bases unmatched: 10. This chain's CDR3 is CASNSGQGGHNEQFF. Written as DNA, the CDR3 is TGTGCCAGCAACTCTGGACAGGGTGGCCACAATGAGCAGTTCTTC.

V is TRBV20-1 and J is TRBJ1-1, with D possibly TRBD1 on 5 matching bases. Trimming cost V 4 bases and J 13 bases, with 19 bases left between them. Germline V CDR1 and CDR2: DFQATT, SNEGSKA (reference sequence). There are 12 residues in the CDR3. The CDR3 nucleotides read TGCAGTGCTAAGGGAGCCGGGACGACTGATTTCTTT. Translated, it gives CSAKGAGTTDFF.

The chain links TRBV6-2 or TRBV6-3 to TRBJ2-2, with 9 bases that match TRBD1. The CDR3 consists of 14 residues. Germline CDR1 is MNHEY and CDR2 is SVGEGT. The V gene end was trimmed by 6 bases and the J gene end by 5 bases; junction bases not matched to a gene: 4. CDR3 sequence reads: CASRRQGETGELFF. CDR3 nucleotides: TGTGCCAGCAGGCGACAGGGGGAAACCGGGGAGCTGTTTTTT.

This chain connects TRBV20-1 to TRBJ2-2, with D possibly being TRBD1 (5 bases). V was shortened by 5 bases and J by 0 bases, with 19 bases between the two germline ends. CDR1 is DFQATT and CDR2 is SNEGSKA in the germline V gene (reference sequence). The CDR3 loop spans 17 amino acids. This CDR3 is CSAPHSYRSANTGELFF. CDR3 nucleotide sequence: TGCAGTGCTCCGCACTCGTACAGGAGTGCGAACACCGGGGAGCTGTTTTTT.

On this clonotype: At one end the junction does not follow the germline gene, possibly because of a read error. V and J are TRBV4-1 and TRBJ2-2, with TRBD1 identical over 7 bases. Per the germline V gene, CDR1 is MGHRA and CDR2 is YSYEKL. This CDR3 has 17 amino acids. In DNA, the CDR3 is TGCGCCAGCAGCCAAGTCTCAGTCTACAGGGGAGCCGGGGAGTTGTTTTTT. This sequence encodes CASSQVSVYRGAGELFF.

The sample holds many counts of this clonotype. CDR3 protein: CSAESGTSLTDTQYF. The CDR3 DNA reads as TGCAGTGCCGAATCCGGGACTAGCCTCACAGATACGCAGTATTTT. This chain links TRBV20-1 with TRBJ2-3; TRBD2 aligns across 9 bases. J gave up 2 bases and V 6 bases, and 9 bases lay outside the gene matches. CDR1 DFQATT and CDR2 SNEGSKA come from the germline V gene (reference sequence). The CDR3 has 15 amino acids.

The chain uses TRBV12-3 or TRBV12-4 and TRBJ1-1; D call uncertain. The CDR3 is 12 residues long. The V gene lost 7 bases and the J gene lost 7 bases, with 13 bases spanning the gap. CDR3 amino acids: CASTGLNSEAFF. The CDR3 DNA is TGTGCCAGCACTGGTCTGAATAGTGAAGCTTTCTTT.

This clonotype is a singleton in its sample. This may arise from a read error, as a much more abundant clone is one base away. The chain carries TRBV10-3 and TRBJ1-6, with TRBD1 as a possible D gene (5 bases). The CDR3 is made up of 18 amino acids. CDR1 ENHRY and CDR2 SYGVKD come from the germline V gene. Written as DNA, the CDR3 is TGTGCCACCAGTGAGTCGTTGGGGCTAAGCTCCTATAATTCACCCCTCCACTTT. It yields the protein CATSESLGLSSYNSPLHF.

The genes are TRBV5-5 and TRBJ1-5; the D is unclear. The DNA matches TRBJ2-3 better at its end, which makes the J call doubtful. The CDR3 spans 16 residues. Looked up from germline, CDR1 is SGHKS and CDR2 is YYEKEE (reference sequence). This CDR3 is CASSSEFTSSNQPQYF. Here the CDR3 DNA reads TGTGCCAGCAGCTCGGAGTTTACCAGTAGCAATCAGCCCCAGTATTTT.

This rearrangement joins TRBV2 to TRBJ1-4; D may be TRBD1 (5 bases). The V gene's germline CDR1 is SNHLY and CDR2 FYNNEI. CDR3 length equals 14 residues. Between the trimmed V and J ends, which lost 8 bases and 7 bases, there was a span of 17 bases. CDR3 protein: CASAGQGGLEKLFF. The CDR3 coding sequence is TGTGCCAGCGCGGGCCAGGGAGGGCTTGAAAAACTGTTTTTT.

Ten or more counts support this clonotype. The V and J genes are TRBV14 and TRBJ2-1, with TRBD2 matching 15 bases. Germline V gives CDR1 SGHDN, CDR2 FVKESK. With 5 bases clipped from V and 9 bases from J, the junction kept 5 bases outside the gene matches. The CDR3 spans 15 residues. The CDR3 loop is CASSTGLAGGGEQFF. The CDR3 region has the DNA TGTGCCAGCAGCACGGGACTAGCGGGGGGCGGTGAGCAGTTCTTC.

This clonotype was recorded at least ten times. The CDR3, as DNA: TGCAGTGCTAGAGATACCCCCGGACAGGGCCACCAGGGAGGGACCCTCCACTTT. This encodes CSARDTPGQGHQGGTLHF. The chain has TRBV20-1 and TRBJ1-6; 8 nucleotides align to TRBD1. This CDR3 is built from 18 residues. Looked up from germline, CDR1 is DFQATT and CDR2 is SNEGSKA (reference sequence). V gave up 0 bases and J gave up 14 bases; unmatched junction bases: 21.

This clonotype was recorded a few times. This may come from a read error, since a much larger clone is one base off. J is TRBJ2-7 and V is TRBV29-1, with 9 positions matching TRBD1. Looked up from germline, CDR1 is SQVTM and CDR2 is ANQGSEA. This CDR3 has 15 amino acids. Trimming cost V 4 bases and J 5 bases; bases outside gene matches: 12. This CDR3 is CSVVPLDRGWDEQYF. The DNA for the CDR3 is TGCAGCGTTGTTCCCTTGGACAGGGGATGGGACGAGCAGTACTTC.

Many counts were recorded for this clonotype. The chain has TRBV6-2 or TRBV6-3 and TRBJ2-1, with 11 bases fitting TRBD2. CDR3 size: 17 residues. V lost 1 base and J lost 5; bases outside the gene matches: 7. The V gene's germline CDR1 is MNHEY and CDR2 SVGEGT. The CDR3 DNA sequence: TGTGCCAGCAGTTACTTCGCTAGCGGGGGGCTGAACAATGAGCAGTTCTTC. It yields the protein CASSYFASGGLNNEQFF.

This clonotype was counted between two and nine times. The CDR3 nucleotides are TGTGCCAGCTCACCACGACCAACCGACACCGGGGAGCTGTTTTTT. Translating it yields CASSPRPTDTGELFF. The chain has TRBV18 and TRBJ2-2; D not resolved. Per germline, CDR1 KGHSH and CDR2 LQKENI. The CDR3 is 15 residues long. The germline V and J ends were trimmed by 1 base and 3 bases, with 9 bases remaining between them.

This clonotype occurred many times. Here the CDR3 reads CASSRLYNEQFF. The CDR3 DNA sequence: TGTGCCAGCAGCCGTTTGTACAATGAGCAGTTCTTC. The chain couples TRBV3-1 to TRBJ2-1; D not certain. V was clipped by 4 bases and J by 4 bases, with 5 bases between them. The CDR3 spans 12 residues. Germline V gives CDR1 LGHDT, CDR2 YNNKEL (reference sequence).

This clonotype was picked up many times. The CDR3 nucleotides read TGCGCCAGCAGTTACTGGACAGGCCAAGGGGAGACCCAGTACTTC. It is translated as CASSYWTGQGETQYF. V and J are TRBV4-3 and TRBJ2-5; TRBD1 aligns across 7 bases. Looked up from germline, CDR1 is LGHNA and CDR2 is YSLEER. After removal of 6 bases from V and 5 bases from J, the junction contained 12 bases not matched to a gene. This CDR3 comprises 15 residues.

This clonotype has a count of ten or more. The chain couples TRBV20-1 to TRBJ2-7, with D tentatively TRBD2 (6 bases). The CDR3 extends over 13 amino acids. CDR1 DFQATT and CDR2 SNEGSKA come from the germline V gene (reference sequence). V lost 6 bases, J lost 6 bases, and 18 bases lay in between. The CDR3 loop is CSAAQGVGGEQYF. CDR3 bases: TGCAGTGCGGCCCAGGGTGTGGGGGGCGAGCAGTACTTC.

The chain employs TRBV20-1 and TRBJ2-1; TRBD2 might be the D (5 bases). Per the germline V gene, CDR1 is DFQATT and CDR2 is SNEGSKA (reference sequence). The V end was cut by 3 bases, the J end by 2 bases, with 14 bases between. The CDR3 runs 15 residues. CDR3: CSARRAGVPYNEQFF. CDR3 DNA: TGCAGTGCTAGGAGGGCGGGTGTCCCCTACAATGAGCAGTTCTTC.

About this clonotype itself: A much bigger clone sits one base away, suggesting this may be a read error. The chain combines TRBV6-5 with TRBJ2-7, with 8 positions matching TRBD2. CDR1 MNHEY and CDR2 SVGAGI come from the germline V gene. The CDR3 is made up of 15 amino acids. The DNA for the CDR3 is TGTGCCAGCAGTTACTCTTGGCGGGGGGTTGCCGAGCGGTACTTC. Protein: CASSYSWRGVAERYF.

Comment on this clonotype: A much bigger clone sits one base away, suggesting this may be a read error. This sequence joins TRBV5-6 and TRBJ2-3; 7 bases map to TRBD2. Per the germline V gene, CDR1 is SGHDT and CDR2 is YYEEEE. This CDR3 contains 17 residues. The CDR3 region is CASGLRAGRGSTDTQYF. CDR3 coding DNA: TGTGCCAGCGGCTTGAGGGCAGGGAGGGGTAGTACAGATACGCAGTATTTT.

A note on this clonotype: It may be a read error: a sequence one base away is much more abundant. This sequence joins TRBV5-1 and TRBJ2-5; perhaps TRBD1 as D (5 bases). The better agreement between TRBJ2-7 and the DNA end casts doubt on the J call. The CDR3 is made up of 14 amino acids. The germline V gene encodes CDR1 SGHRS and CDR2 YFSETQ. Here the CDR3 reads CASSLDGHFTEQYF. CDR3 in DNA: TGCGCCAGCAGCTTGGATGGACATTTTACCGAGCAGTACTTC.

This clonotype came up many times. The chain couples TRBV3-1 to TRBJ1-6, with 7 positions matching TRBD1. V dropped 1 base and J dropped 8; count of bases not matched to a gene: 2. Germline CDR1 and CDR2: LGHDT and YNNKEL (reference sequence). The CDR3 is made up of 14 amino acids. Here the CDR3 reads CASSQGTGYSPLHF. CDR3 DNA sequence: TGTGCCAGCAGCCAAGGGACAGGTTATTCACCCCTCCACTTT.

This chain uses TRBV2 with TRBJ2-3; tentatively, D is TRBD1 (6 bases). V was cut by 7 bases and J by 0 bases, with 11 bases left in between. The CDR3 spans 14 residues. CDR1 and CDR2 from the germline V gene are SNHLY and FYNNEI. Here the CDR3 reads CASKTGISTDTQYF. In nucleotides, the CDR3 is TGTGCCAGCAAAACAGGGATTAGCACAGATACGCAGTATTTT.

The chain uses TRBV7-2 and TRBJ2-1; 15 positions match TRBD2. The germline gives CDR1 SGHTA, CDR2 FQGNSA. CDR3 length equals 17 residues. With V trimmed by 2 bases and J by 3 bases, 2 bases remained unmatched. The CDR3 nucleotides read TGTGCCAGCAGCTTACCGGGACTAGCGGGAGGCTACAATGAGCAGTTCTTC. Translation gives CASSLPGLAGGYNEQFF.

In its sample, this clonotype was seen a few times. The V and J genes are TRBV6-2 or TRBV6-3 and TRBJ1-2, with TRBD1 matching over 10 bases. Germline CDR1 reads MNHEY; CDR2 reads SVGEGT. Trimming cost V 7 bases and J 6 bases; bases outside gene matches: 14. The CDR3 is 16 residues long. In DNA form, the CDR3 reads TGTGCCAGCACCAACAATTGGACAGGGGGAAGCAATGGCTACACCTTC. This encodes CASTNNWTGGSNGYTF.

This rearrangement joins TRBV20-1 to TRBJ1-1; a weak D match, TRBD1 (5 bases). Germline-derived CDR1 and CDR2 are DFQATT and SNEGSKA (reference sequence). This CDR3 contains 11 residues. Deletions cut 1 base from V and 11 bases from J, with 11 bases between. The DNA of the CDR3 is TGCAGTGCTAGAGCGGGGTGGGGGGCTTTCTTT. Encoded protein: CSARAGWGAFF.

This clonotype was observed a few times. The chain employs TRBV10-2 and TRBJ2-3, with TRBD2 matching 8 bases. Germline lookup yields CDR1 WSHSY and CDR2 SAAADI. V shed 6 bases, J shed 5 bases, and the junction held 7 bases outside the gene matches. This CDR3 contains 14 residues. The CDR3 DNA reads TGCGCCAGCAGGGAGACCGGGACTAGAGATACGCAGTATTTT. It encodes CASRETGTRDTQYF.

On this clonotype itself: An end of the junction differs from the germline gene, which may be a read error. This chain links TRBV5-1 with TRBJ2-1; unclear D gene. The CDR3 runs to 11 residues. The V gene's germline CDR1 is SGHRS and CDR2 YFSETQ. CDR3 residues: CTSRSNLEQFF. As DNA, the CDR3 is TGCACCAGCAGGTCAAACCTAGAGCAGTTCTTC.